The rows below give T cell receptor beta chains drawn from one sample of a study of T cells after posttransplantation cyclophosphamide. Only in-frame clones appear in the TCRdb table, and some are missing; sequencing was by immunoSEQ multiplex PCR. The sample includes tens of thousands of clones, none of them occurring once. The sequencing sample was made of PBMCs. These receptors were taken from a woman aged 50 to 60 in good health and a related stem cell transplant donor. CDR3s include the opening cysteine and the closing phenylalanine or tryptophan. A D gene is named only where the DNA matches it firmly.

cdr3_length | j_call | d_call | v_call | cdr3_aa
14 | TRBJ2-3 | TRBD1 | TRBV29-1 | CSVATGASTDTQYF
12 | TRBJ1-5 | NA | TRBV12-3/TRBV12-4 | CASGLSNQPQHF
14 | TRBJ1-5 | NA | TRBV30 | CAWSAQTLGQTQHF
14 | TRBJ1-5 | NA | TRBV30 | CAWSGTGYNQPQHF
14 | TRBJ2-2 | NA | TRBV7-9 | CASSLAMASGELFF
15 | TRBJ2-3 | TRBD2 | TRBV30 | CAWSVAGGPADTQYF
16 | TRBJ1-5 | TRBD1 | TRBV7-6 | CASSLGTGGSNQPQHF
15 | TRBJ1-1 | TRBD1 | TRBV12-3/TRBV12-4 | CASSLGQGGNAEAFF
14 | TRBJ2-1 | NA | TRBV11-2 | CASSLFTAYNEQFF
14 | TRBJ2-1 | NA | TRBV7-2 | CASSLVYSSNEQFF
11 | TRBJ2-3 | NA | TRBV5-1 | CASSFLDTQYF
13 | TRBJ1-4 | NA | TRBV7-9 | CASSLEAGEKLFF
16 | TRBJ2-3 | TRBD1 | TRBV9 | CASSAPGQGITDTQYF
16 | TRBJ1-1 | NA | TRBV9 | CASSAPPGTTNTEAFF
13 | TRBJ1-2 | NA | TRBV5-8 | CASSLGWRGGYTF
15 | TRBJ2-1 | NA | TRBV5-1 | CASSLLVLPSDEQFF
12 | TRBJ2-1 | NA | TRBV6-2/TRBV6-3 | CASSRRGHEQFF
12 | TRBJ1-1 | NA | TRBV27 | CASIPYPSEAFF
16 | TRBJ2-1 | NA | TRBV28 | CASSLGGLSSYNEQFF
17 | TRBJ2-6 | NA | TRBV12-3/TRBV12-4 | CASSLGLTSTGANVLTF
13 | TRBJ1-1 | NA | TRBV6-6 | CAISGTPDTEAFF
13 | TRBJ1-5 | NA | TRBV19 | CATLGGVNQPQHF
15 | TRBJ1-1 | NA | TRBV5-1 | CASSSWDSSNTEAFF
15 | TRBJ1-2 | NA | TRBV12-3/TRBV12-4 | CASSLGTAPNYGYTF
17 | TRBJ1-5 | TRBD1 | TRBV10-3 | CAISEGPGGNRNQPQHF
14 | TRBJ2-4 | TRBD2 | TRBV30 | CAWSGREYRNIQYF
13 | TRBJ1-5 | NA | TRBV4-2 | CASSQERNQPQHF
15 | TRBJ1-2 | TRBD1 | TRBV6-4 | CASSEATGVAYGYTF
15 | TRBJ1-1 | NA | TRBV5-4 | CASSSRRGTNTEAFF
11 | TRBJ1-1 | NA | TRBV29-1 | CSVDPGPEAFF
15 | TRBJ1-2 | NA | TRBV24-1 | CATSDFRGFLYGYTF
15 | TRBJ2-1 | TRBD2 | TRBV10-1 | CASSEGTSGSDEQFF
13 | TRBJ2-7 | NA | TRBV7-8 | CASSLPGHYEQYF
14 | TRBJ2-1 | NA | TRBV28 | CASSLGGLLDEQFF
14 | TRBJ1-1 | NA | TRBV11-3 | CASSLDGSNTEAFF
15 | TRBJ1-3 | NA | TRBV24-1 | CATSDPGDSGNTIYF
15 | TRBJ1-6 | NA | TRBV5-1 | CASSLVVGLGSPLHF
14 | TRBJ2-7 | TRBD1 | TRBV12-3/TRBV12-4 | CASSYRDRVYEQYF
15 | TRBJ1-2 | TRBD1 | TRBV7-2 | CASSLGPDRGGGYTF
19 | TRBJ2-7 | TRBD2 | TRBV10-3 | CAIRIDGLAGGPNLYEQYF
14 | TRBJ2-4 | NA | TRBV11-2 | CASSLLGQSNIQYF
15 | TRBJ1-5 | NA | TRBV7-8 | CASSLEQALGQPQHF
14 | TRBJ2-7 | NA | TRBV11-2 | CASSFRAASYEQYF
14 | TRBJ2-7 | TRBD1 | TRBV10-1 | CASSESGTGDEQYF
15 | TRBJ2-2 | TRBD2 | TRBV11-2 | CASSLGTRPTGELFF
12 | TRBJ2-7 | NA | TRBV27 | CASSFLGYEQYF
15 | TRBJ2-3 | TRBD2 | TRBV19 | CASSAAGAGFDTQYF
13 | TRBJ1-1 | NA | TRBV7-9 | CASSLEGGAEAFF
14 | TRBJ2-7 | NA | TRBV18 | CASSPPSANYEQYF
13 | TRBJ1-3 | TRBD1 | TRBV9 | CASSGEGANTIYF